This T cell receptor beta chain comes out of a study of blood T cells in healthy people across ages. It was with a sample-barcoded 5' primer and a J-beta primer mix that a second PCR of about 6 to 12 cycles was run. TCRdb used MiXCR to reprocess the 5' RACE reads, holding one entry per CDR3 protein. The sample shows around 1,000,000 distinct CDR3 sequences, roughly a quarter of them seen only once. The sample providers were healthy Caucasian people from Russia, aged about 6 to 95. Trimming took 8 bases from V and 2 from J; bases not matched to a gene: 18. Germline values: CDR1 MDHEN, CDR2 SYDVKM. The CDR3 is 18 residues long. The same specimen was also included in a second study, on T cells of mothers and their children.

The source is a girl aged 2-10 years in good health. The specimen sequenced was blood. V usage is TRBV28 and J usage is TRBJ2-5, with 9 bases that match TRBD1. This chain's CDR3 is CASGPGAGQGLSQETQYF. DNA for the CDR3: TGTGCCAGCGGTCCAGGGGCGGGACAGGGATTGTCACAAGAGACCCAGTACTTC.